This T cell receptor beta chain was sequenced for a study of blood T cell repertoires in COVID-19 (dated by TCRdb to the early 2020s). At the level of the whole study: The collaborator samples originated in the United States, Italy and Spain and spanned the acute and convalescent phases of COVID-19. The prospective study material was composed of cDNA or gDNA derived from T cells, B-cell-depleted T cells, or PBMCs. Subjects who had been exposed to COVID-19, were actively infected with it, or had recovered from it provided the deeply sampled blood TCRbeta repertoires that made up the dataset. The repertoires were released in a freely available public database intended as a resource for research on the immune response to SARS-CoV-2. The samples were drawn from two sources: the first 160 participants of the ongoing ImmuneRACE study, and 1,254 subjects contributed by 6 global collaborators. The sample metadata nearly always contained a de-identified subject ID, COVID-19 status, age in years and sex. HLA class I and class II types, where available, came from metadata supplied by the sample provider rather than from assay-based typing. Broader findings and caveats from the paper: How much clinical and demographic metadata was included differed by source and by participant, and the metadata was provided uncurated.

TCRbeta CDR3 regions were amplified from genomic DNA using the immunoSEQ Assay, a bias-controlled multiplex PCR. Processing in the source paper ran as follows. The number of nucleated cells in each sample was estimated by amplification of reference gene primers within the assay. To quantify the absolute abundance of each unique TCRbeta CDR3 rearrangement, sequence reads were collapsed and filtered. For each sample, productive Simpson clonality was calculated as the square root of Simpson's diversity index over productive rearrangements. In its TCRdb copy, this immuneACCESS table keeps in-frame sequences only and misses some clones. Where compared with another copy, unresolved V genes explain less than half of these, and the others have no known cause. The V and J calls and clone size were taken over from that table, and D and trimming were inferred from the DNA. The sample includes around 75,000 clones, with around 80% observed a single time. The ten most abundant clones make up 9.5% to 15% of the sample.

One collaborating source in Seattle enrolled patients during active infection and followed them longitudinally through the course of disease. The collaborating institutions used their own protocols to collect whole blood in K2EDTA tubes. For TCRbeta analysis, collaborators shipped samples in one of three forms: frozen whole blood, isolated PBMCs, or DNA extracted from either of those sample types. Comment on this clone: Its specific antigen is unknown. No qualities accompany the bases; no much larger clone lies one base away.

Ends trimmed: V by 7 bases, J by 5 bases; bases unmatched to a gene: 11. The CDR3 sequence holds 16 residues, the cysteine and phenylalanine included. This entry keeps only the CDR3 DNA: 48 bases, framed from base 1. From the germline V gene, CDR1 is SNHLY and CDR2 is FYNNEI. The V and J genes are TRBV2 and TRBJ1-5, with 10 junctional bases fitting TRBD1. Input material: peripheral blood. The clonotype comes from a man over 45 with COVID-19, enrolled during active disease. CDR3 loop: CASTYYRQGAHQPQHF. The DNA sequence is as follows: TGTGCCAGCACTTACTACAGACAGGGGGCTCATCAGCCCCAGCATTTT.